Detailed here is one T cell receptor (beta chain). Its antigen remains unknown. The PCR ran on 60 Vbeta and 13 Jbeta primers. Per the original methods: Per a later analysis, the number of unique TCR beta chains was around 79 million, of which roughly 9.9 million were shared. Clones were read by immunoSEQ multiplex PCR, and TCRdb kept only the in-frame ones, dropping some. The V and J calls and clone size come from that table; D and trimming were worked out from the DNA. The sample carries under 200,000 clones, around 68% recorded once. This specimen belongs to a study of cytomegalovirus exposure and HLA in healthy donors. General study findings and limits: The records held CMV serostatus as the only immune exposure information. With later analysis, a missense DCLRE1C variant became linked to TCR beta V- and J-gene trimming.

The junction had 18 bases not matched to a gene; V was cut back by 7 bases and J by 4 bases. This CDR3 has 17 residues. The germline gives CDR1 MNHEY, CDR2 SMNVEV (reference sequence). The receptor was derived from a man between 45 and 60 years old in good health and CMV-seronegative. Sequencing input: PBMCs. The chain recombines TRBV27 with TRBJ1-2; TRBD1 matches at 7 bases. The CDR3 protein is CASTAQGLQGSTYGYTF. As DNA, the CDR3 is TGTGCCAGCACCGCTCAGGGCCTACAGGGGAGTACCTATGGCTACACCTTC.